This T cell receptor beta chain was identified in a study of Tregs in tolerant kidney transplant recipients (dated by TCRdb to about 2019). A note on the overall study: Before combined kidney and bone marrow transplantation, this study identified donor-specific regulatory T cells using TCRbeta sequencing and then followed those same cells after transplant. TCRbeta repertoire sequencing was used in 3 healthy controls to compare several methods for expanding Tregs specific for an allogeneic donor. Overall study results and their limits: Although technical replication error seemed to be minimal, the question of biological reproducibility was not addressed directly. Because the study included only a small number of patients, the results must be confirmed in larger populations and under other immunosuppression protocols. The most biologically relevant and donor-specific TCRbeta repertoire appeared to be identified by expanding Tregs with activated donor B cells.

For TCRbeta CDR3 sequencing, genomic DNA was extracted from sorted cells using the QIAGEN DNeasy Blood and Tissue Kit. Through immunoSEQ, high-throughput TCRbeta CDR3 sequencing was done commercially, including PCR amplification with internal controls and bias correction. The source study handled its data this way. Unique productive TCRbeta sequences were defined by CDR3 nucleotide sequence when primers matched and otherwise by CDR3 amino acid sequence together with Vbeta and Jbeta genes. To correct for sorting error, sequences found in more than one sorted population at a frequency ratio of 2:1 or less were discarded, and the remaining shared sequences were assigned to the population with the higher frequency. Donor-reactive sequences were defined as at least 5-fold expanded in CFSE-low cells versus unstimulated cells, with frequency of at least 0.01% in CFSE-low cells. Jensen-Shannon divergence, calculated on the top 100 TCRbeta sequences ranked by frequency, was used to quantify repertoire divergence. For samples with multiple sequencing runs, sorting error was corrected in each run separately before the runs were combined. Entries here come from immuneACCESS through TCRdb and include only in-frame sequences with V and J called. Some clones fail to appear in such tables; in the studies checked, an unresolved V gene covers under half of the shortfall, and the cause of the remainder is unknown. That table supplies the V and J calls and clone size; D and trimming were determined from the DNA. Within this sample are about 240,000 clones, with roughly 80% of them counted one time only. The top ten clonotypes cover roughly 0.67% of the sample.

Unstimulated Tregs (CD4+CD25+CD127-), CD4+ non-Tregs (CD4+CD25-), CD4 and CD8 cells were FACS-sorted from thawed PBMCs. Healthy control blood came either as purchased buffy coats or from healthy volunteers. Healthy control blood was processed to PBMCs with a Ficoll density gradient and then cryopreserved, whereas patient PBMCs were collected both before and after transplant. The CDR3 starts with the cysteine, ends with the phenylalanine, and has 14 residues. Only the CDR3 portion is preserved as DNA: 42 bases, with reading frame beginning at the first base. V loses 2 bases of germline sequence and J loses 3 bases, and the interval between the two ends is 10 bases. The germline V gene provides CDR1 KGHSH and CDR2 LQKENI. With respect to this clone: Which antigen it targets is not known. Base qualities are not recorded, but no much larger clone differs from it by a single base.

This TCR was sampled from a human donor in good health. The specimen sequenced was CD4+ T cells from blood. The chain employs TRBV18 and TRBJ1-2; matching of 6 bases hints at TRBD1 as the D gene. The DNA is as follows: TGTGCCAGCTCACCAAGGGACACTCACTATGGCTACACCTTC. It encodes CASSPRDTHYGYTF.